At least ten counts were recorded for the clone carrying this TCR beta chain. Its antigen is not identified. Trimming pared 1 base from V and 2 bases from J, leaving 11 bases between. The germline V gene has CDR1 SGHVS and CDR2 FNYEAQ. This CDR3 has 15 amino acids. The data were obtained in a study of neurological immune-mediated disorders. Study conclusions and caveats: It was HTLV-1-associated myelopathy that showed the most TCR clonal expansion, while multiple sclerosis showed the least, falling below healthy controls.

The cDNA was generated by 5'RACE with 10-nucleotide random UMIs. TCRdb passed the 5' RACE reads through MiXCR, listing each CDR3 protein once. The data show about 19,000 distinct CDR3 sequences, approximately 7.8% seen once. The sorted libraries were made from approximately 950,000 CD4+ or CD8+ T cells. This TCR came from a woman in her twenties or thirties with HTLV-1-associated myelopathy (HAM/TSP). Sequencing used CD8+ T cells from blood. The chain employs TRBV7-6 and TRBJ1-1; D remains ambiguous. The CDR3 is CASSLDGDGNTEAFF. CDR3 nucleotides: TGTGCCAGCAGCTTAGATGGGGATGGCAACACTGAAGCTTTCTTT.